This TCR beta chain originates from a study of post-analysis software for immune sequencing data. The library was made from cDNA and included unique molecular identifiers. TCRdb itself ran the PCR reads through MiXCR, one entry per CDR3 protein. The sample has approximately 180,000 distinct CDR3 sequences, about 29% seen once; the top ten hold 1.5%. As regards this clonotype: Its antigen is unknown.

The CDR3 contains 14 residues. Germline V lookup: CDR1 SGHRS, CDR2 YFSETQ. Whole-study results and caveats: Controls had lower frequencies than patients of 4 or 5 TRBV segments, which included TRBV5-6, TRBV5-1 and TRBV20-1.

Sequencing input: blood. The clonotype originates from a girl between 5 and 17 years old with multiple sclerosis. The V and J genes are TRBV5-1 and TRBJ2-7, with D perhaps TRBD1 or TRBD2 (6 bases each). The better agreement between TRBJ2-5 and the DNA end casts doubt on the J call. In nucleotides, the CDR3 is TGCGCCAGCAGCTTGAGGGGGGCGTGGGAGACCCAGTACTTC. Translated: CASSLRGAWETQYF.